Listed below are T cell receptor beta chains from one sample, sequenced in a study of blood T cell repertoires in COVID-19. Produced via immunoSEQ multiplex PCR; TCRdb's table is partial and in-frame only. The sample records 250,000 to 400,000 clones, about 85% being singletons. Sequencing used PBMCs or T cells enriched from blood (not recorded which). The receptor set was obtained from a woman aged 30 to 39 who had been exposed to COVID-19. CDR3s include the opening cysteine and the closing phenylalanine or tryptophan. A D gene is named only where the DNA matches it firmly. Expanded clones get a size class; other rows say once, few or many, or leave the size out.

CDR3aa: CASSEMRGTLQETQYF; CDR3nt: TGTGCCAGCAGTGAAATGAGGGGGACCCTCCAAGAGACCCAGTACTTC; v_gene: TRBV2; abundance: .; j_gene: TRBJ2-5; len: 16; d_gene: .
CDR3aa: CASSYTGRGAFF; CDR3nt: TGTGCCAGCAGTTACACGGGGAGAGGAGCTTTCTTT; v_gene: TRBV6-5; abundance: .; j_gene: TRBJ1-1; len: 12; d_gene: .
CDR3aa: CASSSLFNTEAFF; CDR3nt: TGTGCCAGCAGCTCCCTGTTTAACACTGAAGCTTTCTTT; v_gene: TRBV7-3; abundance: .; j_gene: TRBJ1-1; len: 13; d_gene: .
CDR3aa: CASSYNRGSGNTIYF; CDR3nt: TGTGCCAGCAGCTACAACAGGGGCTCTGGAAACACCATATATTTT; v_gene: TRBV4-2; abundance: once; j_gene: TRBJ1-3; len: 15; d_gene: TRBD1
CDR3aa: CASSFSYGYTF; CDR3nt: TGTGCCAGCAGCTTTAGCTATGGCTACACCTTC; v_gene: TRBV7-3; abundance: once; j_gene: TRBJ1-2; len: 11; d_gene: .
CDR3aa: CASSFGEQETQYF; CDR3nt: TGTGCCAGCAGCTTCGGGGAACAAGAGACCCAGTACTTC; v_gene: TRBV11-2; abundance: .; j_gene: TRBJ2-5; len: 13; d_gene: .
CDR3aa: CASSEELARAYEQYF; CDR3nt: TGCGCCAGCAGCGAAGAACTAGCGAGGGCCTACGAGCAGTACTTC; v_gene: TRBV4-1; abundance: .; j_gene: TRBJ2-7; len: 15; d_gene: TRBD2
CDR3aa: CASSLRAITNYGYTF; CDR3nt: TGTGCCAGCAGTTTGAGGGCTATAACTAACTATGGCTACACCTTC; v_gene: TRBV27; abundance: .; j_gene: TRBJ1-2; len: 15; d_gene: .
CDR3aa: CAISEGGRQSYEQYF; CDR3nt: TGTGCCATCAGTGAGGGCGGGAGGCAGTCCTACGAGCAGTACTTC; v_gene: TRBV10-3; abundance: .; j_gene: TRBJ2-7; len: 15; d_gene: TRBD2
CDR3aa: CASSLFSGGSQPQHF; CDR3nt: TGTGCCAGCAGCTTATTTTCCGGAGGGAGTCAGCCCCAGCATTTT; v_gene: TRBV7-2; abundance: .; j_gene: TRBJ1-5; len: 15; d_gene: .
CDR3aa: CASSTRTGGVVTDTQYF; CDR3nt: TGTGCCAGTAGTACTAGGACAGGGGGCGTTGTCACAGATACGCAGTATTTT; v_gene: TRBV19; abundance: .; j_gene: TRBJ2-3; len: 17; d_gene: TRBD1
CDR3aa: CASSPPTGDGYGYTF; CDR3nt: TGTGCCAGCTCACCTCCAACAGGGGATGGCTATGGCTACACCTTC; v_gene: TRBV18; abundance: .; j_gene: TRBJ1-2; len: 15; d_gene: TRBD1
CDR3aa: CASSLGTGNTEAFF; CDR3nt: TGTGCCAGCAGTTTAGGGACAGGGAACACTGAAGCTTTCTTT; v_gene: TRBV27; abundance: .; j_gene: TRBJ1-1; len: 14; d_gene: TRBD1
CDR3aa: CASSRGQGHGYTF; CDR3nt: TGTGCCAGCAGTAGAGGACAGGGGCACGGCTACACCTTC; v_gene: TRBV12-3/TRBV12-4; abundance: .; j_gene: TRBJ1-2; len: 13; d_gene: TRBD1
CDR3aa: CASSYSNYVGGPSEQFF; CDR3nt: TGTGCCAGCAGTTACTCGAATTACGTGGGGGGGCCCAGTGAGCAGTTCTTC; v_gene: TRBV6-2/TRBV6-3; abundance: .; j_gene: TRBJ2-1; len: 17; d_gene: .
CDR3aa: CASAIAGGGNIQYF; CDR3nt: TGTGCCAGTGCGATAGCGGGAGGTGGAAACATTCAGTACTTC; v_gene: TRBV2; abundance: .; j_gene: TRBJ2-4; len: 14; d_gene: TRBD2
CDR3aa: CASSCARDFPYTCSNQPQHF; CDR3nt: .; v_gene: TRBV6-4; abundance: .; j_gene: TRBJ1-5; len: 20; d_gene: .
CDR3aa: CASSYSDRGVAKNIQYF; CDR3nt: TGTGCCAGCAGCTACTCAGACAGGGGTGTGGCCAAAAACATTCAGTACTTC; v_gene: TRBV7-9; abundance: .; j_gene: TRBJ2-4; len: 17; d_gene: TRBD1
CDR3aa: CASSQEKTGVRTEAFF; CDR3nt: TGTGCCAGCAGCCAAGAGAAAACAGGGGTTAGGACTGAAGCTTTCTTT; v_gene: TRBV4-2; abundance: .; j_gene: TRBJ1-1; len: 16; d_gene: TRBD1
CDR3aa: CASMQGNRVHEQYF; CDR3nt: TGTGCCAGTATGCAGGGAAATCGAGTTCACGAGCAGTACTTC; v_gene: TRBV18; abundance: .; j_gene: TRBJ2-7; len: 14; d_gene: .
CDR3aa: CASSLDIVRGNQPQHF; CDR3nt: TGTGCCAGCAGCTTAGATATCGTCAGGGGCAATCAGCCCCAGCATTTT; v_gene: TRBV7-2; abundance: .; j_gene: TRBJ1-5; len: 16; d_gene: .
CDR3aa: CSVVGATERGYTF; CDR3nt: TGCAGCGTTGTGGGGGCCACAGAACGTGGCTACACCTTC; v_gene: TRBV29-1; abundance: .; j_gene: TRBJ1-2; len: 13; d_gene: .
CDR3aa: CAWCGPLNTEAFF; CDR3nt: TGTGCCTGGTGCGGTCCCTTGAACACTGAAGCTTTCTTT; v_gene: TRBV30; abundance: .; j_gene: TRBJ1-1; len: 13; d_gene: .
CDR3aa: CAWISHRVLNGYTF; CDR3nt: TGTGCCTGGATTTCGCACAGGGTCCTAAATGGCTACACCTTC; v_gene: TRBV30; abundance: once; j_gene: TRBJ1-2; len: 14; d_gene: .
CDR3aa: CAWSLHQETQYF; CDR3nt: TGTGCCTGGAGTCTACACCAAGAGACCCAGTACTTC; v_gene: TRBV30; abundance: .; j_gene: TRBJ2-5; len: 12; d_gene: .
CDR3aa: CASRLAGGPLSGELFF; CDR3nt: TGCGCCAGCAGGCTAGCGGGAGGGCCTCTCAGCGGGGAGCTGTTTTTT; v_gene: TRBV5-1; abundance: .; j_gene: TRBJ2-2; len: 16; d_gene: TRBD2
CDR3aa: CAWSPTGYNEQFF; CDR3nt: TGTGCCTGGAGTCCGACAGGTTACAATGAGCAGTTCTTC; v_gene: TRBV30; abundance: .; j_gene: TRBJ2-1; len: 13; d_gene: .
CDR3aa: CAWGQGPSTEAFF; CDR3nt: TGTGCCTGGGGACAGGGCCCCAGCACTGAAGCTTTCTTT; v_gene: TRBV30; abundance: many; j_gene: TRBJ1-1; len: 13; d_gene: TRBD1
CDR3aa: CASGPGGSADTQYF; CDR3nt: TGTGCCAGCGGCCCCGGGGGATCGGCAGATACGCAGTATTTT; v_gene: TRBV5-6; abundance: .; j_gene: TRBJ2-3; len: 14; d_gene: .
CDR3aa: CASSPQNSNGYTF; CDR3nt: TGTGCCAGCTCACCACAGAACAGTAATGGCTACACCTTC; v_gene: TRBV18; abundance: .; j_gene: TRBJ1-2; len: 13; d_gene: .
CDR3aa: CATALGGNTGELFF; CDR3nt: TGTGCCACGGCGCTCGGCGGGAACACCGGGGAGCTGTTTTTT; v_gene: TRBV24-1; abundance: once; j_gene: TRBJ2-2; len: 14; d_gene: .
CDR3aa: CASSIQRGVEQFF; CDR3nt: TGTGCCAGCAGTATCCAGCGGGGGGTTGAGCAGTTCTTC; v_gene: TRBV2; abundance: .; j_gene: TRBJ2-1; len: 13; d_gene: TRBD2
CDR3aa: CAWSVLGGGRTDTQYF; CDR3nt: TGTGCCTGGAGTGTACTTGGGGGGGGCCGCACAGATACGCAGTATTTT; v_gene: TRBV30; abundance: once; j_gene: TRBJ2-3; len: 16; d_gene: .
CDR3aa: CASSVGITNEKLFF; CDR3nt: TGTGCCAGCAGCGTAGGTATAACTAATGAAAAACTGTTTTTT; v_gene: TRBV9; abundance: once; j_gene: TRBJ1-4; len: 14; d_gene: .
CDR3aa: CASSPPPGTSGRSTYNEQFF; CDR3nt: TGTGCCAGCAGTCCCCCCCCCGGGACTAGCGGGAGATCTACCTACAATGAGCAGTTCTTC; v_gene: TRBV28; abundance: .; j_gene: TRBJ2-1; len: 20; d_gene: TRBD2
CDR3aa: CASSQDVGQVHNEKLFF; CDR3nt: TGCGCCAGCAGCCAAGACGTAGGACAGGTACATAATGAAAAACTGTTTTTT; v_gene: TRBV4-1; abundance: .; j_gene: TRBJ1-4; len: 17; d_gene: TRBD1
CDR3aa: CASSSGQGLGNTIYF; CDR3nt: TGTGCCAGCAGTTCGGGACAGGGGTTGGGAAACACCATATATTTT; v_gene: TRBV28; abundance: .; j_gene: TRBJ1-3; len: 15; d_gene: TRBD1